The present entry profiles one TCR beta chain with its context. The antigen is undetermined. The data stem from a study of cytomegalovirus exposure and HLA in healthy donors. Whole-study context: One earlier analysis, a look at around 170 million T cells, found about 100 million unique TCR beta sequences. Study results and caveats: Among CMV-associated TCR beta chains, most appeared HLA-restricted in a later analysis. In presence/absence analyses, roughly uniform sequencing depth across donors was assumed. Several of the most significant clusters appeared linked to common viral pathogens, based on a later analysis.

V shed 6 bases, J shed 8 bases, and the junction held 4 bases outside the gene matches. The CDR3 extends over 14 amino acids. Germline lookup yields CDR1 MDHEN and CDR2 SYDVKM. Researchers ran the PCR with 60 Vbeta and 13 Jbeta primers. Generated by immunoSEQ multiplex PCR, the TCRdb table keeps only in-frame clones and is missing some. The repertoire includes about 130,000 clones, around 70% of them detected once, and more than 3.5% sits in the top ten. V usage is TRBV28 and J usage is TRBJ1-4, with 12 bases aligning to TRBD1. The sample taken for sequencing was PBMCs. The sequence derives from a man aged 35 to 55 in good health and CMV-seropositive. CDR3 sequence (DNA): TGTGCCAGCAGCACCGGGACAGGGGGCGAAAAACTGTTTTTT. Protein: CASSTGTGGEKLFF.